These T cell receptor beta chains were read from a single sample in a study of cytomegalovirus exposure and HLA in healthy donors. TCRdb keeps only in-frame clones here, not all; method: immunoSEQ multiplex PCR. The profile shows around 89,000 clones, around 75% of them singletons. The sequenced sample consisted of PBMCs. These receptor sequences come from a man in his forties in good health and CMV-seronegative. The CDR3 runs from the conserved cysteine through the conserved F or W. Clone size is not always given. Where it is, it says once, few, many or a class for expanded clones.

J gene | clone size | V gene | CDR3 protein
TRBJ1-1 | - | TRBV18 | CASSPLVIEMNTEAFF
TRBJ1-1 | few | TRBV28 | CASSLSRDRGMDTEAFF
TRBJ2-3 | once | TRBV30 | CAWSYRGGINTQYF
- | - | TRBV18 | CASHQEGLIHEQYF
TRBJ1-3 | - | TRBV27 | CASSQVYGQSYGNTIYF
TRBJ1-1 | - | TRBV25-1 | CASSDRGRGDTEAFF
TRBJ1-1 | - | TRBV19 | CASSIRGELNTEAFF
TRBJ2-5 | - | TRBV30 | CAWGLSGGGETQYF
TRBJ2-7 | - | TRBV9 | CASSPTSRDYEQYF
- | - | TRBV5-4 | CASGTGNYEQYF
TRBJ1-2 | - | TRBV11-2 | CASSLVEGSKSFYTF
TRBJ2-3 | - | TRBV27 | CASVPRYGGDTQYF
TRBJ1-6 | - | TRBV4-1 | CASSQEQGQPNSPLHF
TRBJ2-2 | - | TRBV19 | CASSKGQGVGTGELFF
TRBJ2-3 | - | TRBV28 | CASSPGLGGDSTDTQYF
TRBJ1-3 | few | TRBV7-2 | CASRPTGIGNTIYF
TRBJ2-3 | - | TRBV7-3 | CASTLSGGRTDTQYF
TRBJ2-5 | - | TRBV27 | CASSPGLAGLRTQYF
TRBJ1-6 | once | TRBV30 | CAWSVQGALNSPLHF
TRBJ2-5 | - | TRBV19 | CASSPPTDFGEQYF
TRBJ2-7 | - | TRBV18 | CASSDRQGAYEQYF
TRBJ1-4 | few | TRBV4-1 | CASSPLRGEYDEKLFF
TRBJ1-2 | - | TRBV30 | CAWSGQYTGIGYTF
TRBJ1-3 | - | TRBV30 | CAWSVGGSGNTIYF
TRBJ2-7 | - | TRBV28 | CASSKPSEQYF
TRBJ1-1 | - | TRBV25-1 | CASSYGEGNTEAFF
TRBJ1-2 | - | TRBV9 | CASSARGYGYTF
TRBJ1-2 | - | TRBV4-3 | CASSDGTANYGYTF
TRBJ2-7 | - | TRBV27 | CASSFAVSYEQYF
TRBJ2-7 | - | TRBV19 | CASSPSTELEQYF
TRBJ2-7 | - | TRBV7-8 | CASSRYDSSYEQYF
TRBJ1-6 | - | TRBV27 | CASTGGTGGNNSPLHF
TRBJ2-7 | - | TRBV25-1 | CASSETTGVYEQYF
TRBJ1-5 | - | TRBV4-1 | CASSQGGGDLIYQPQHF
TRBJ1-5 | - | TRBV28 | CASSLRQGAYNQPQHF
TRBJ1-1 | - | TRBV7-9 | CASSSRTGATEAFF
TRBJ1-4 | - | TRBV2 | CASQGQANEKLFF
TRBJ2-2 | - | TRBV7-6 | CASSSPVGELFF
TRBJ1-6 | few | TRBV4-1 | CASSQIRGTGRAPLHF
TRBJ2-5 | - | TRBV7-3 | CASSFRTKETQYF
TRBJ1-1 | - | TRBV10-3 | CAISGQREAFF
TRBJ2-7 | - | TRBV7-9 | CASSSPLAGGNSYEQYF
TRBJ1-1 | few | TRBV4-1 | CASSLTSLNTEAFF
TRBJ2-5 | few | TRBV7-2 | CASSPGDSRQETQYF
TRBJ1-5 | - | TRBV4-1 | CASSQEPQGMGQPQHF